This passage covers 32 T cell receptor beta chains from one sample sequenced in a study of T cells in Graves' hyperthyroidism and ophthalmopathy. RNA transcripts provided the source from which TCR beta CDR3 regions were amplified. First-round RT-PCR of the TCR CDR3 relied on the HTBI primer set. One entry per CDR3 protein, called by TCRdb with MiXCR from the multiplex PCR reads. The table shows around 600,000 distinct CDR3 sequences, with roughly 46% occurring only once. The source material was peripheral blood or thyroid tissue (not recorded which). The receptors stem from an adult man with Graves' disease, either hyperthyroidism or ophthalmopathy (not recorded which).

This clonotype turned up a few times. This sequence joins TRBV24-1 and TRBJ1-5; 8 nucleotides line up with TRBD1. The V and J ends lost 4 bases and 6 bases, in that order; junction bases with no gene match: 7. The length of the CDR3 is 15 residues. Germline CDR1 and CDR2: KGHDR and SFDVKD. CDR3 amino acids: CATSEQGTGSQPQHF. The CDR3 nucleotides read TGTGCCACCAGTGAACAGGGGACAGGTTCTCAGCCCCAGCATTTT.

This chain connects TRBV25-1 to TRBJ1-2, with TRBD1 matching 9 bases. This CDR3 comprises 14 residues. CDR1 is MGHDK and CDR2 is SYGVNS in the germline V gene. The trim removed 4 bases at V and 6 bases at J, leaving 6 bases unmatched. The CDR3 protein is CASSGPGTGHGYTF. CDR3 DNA: TGTGCCAGCAGTGGGCCCGGGACAGGGCATGGCTACACCTTC.

Concerning this clonotype: Just one base apart from a much larger clone, this may be a read error. The genes are TRBV7-9 and TRBJ1-1; TRBD1 matches 7 bases. Germline loops: CDR1 SEHNR, CDR2 FQNEAQ (reference sequence). Trimming at V came to 8 bases and at J to 1 base, leaving 7 bases not matched to a gene. The CDR3 extends over 14 amino acids. Here the CDR3 reads CASGSRQGNTEAFF. In DNA form, the CDR3 reads TGTGCCAGCGGCTCCAGACAGGGGAACACTGAAGCTTTCTTT.

The table lists this clonotype with many counts. This chain links TRBV7-9 with TRBJ1-1, with unresolved D. The CDR3 is 13 residues long. Per germline, CDR1 SEHNR and CDR2 FQNEAQ (reference sequence). V lost 5 bases and J lost 0, with 7 bases in between. The CDR3 here is CASSPSVNTEAFF. Written as DNA, the CDR3 is TGTGCCAGCAGCCCCTCAGTGAACACTGAAGCTTTCTTT.

About this clonotype itself: One end of the junction does not line up with germline, which may come from a read error. The chain links TRBV20-1 to TRBJ2-7, with TRBD2 matching over 12 bases. CDR3 length equals 14 residues. In germline, CDR1 is DFQATT, CDR2 SNEGSKA (reference sequence). In DNA, the CDR3 is TGCAGTGCTACTAGCGGGAGGGCCGGCTACGAGCAGAACTTC. Translating it yields CSATSGRAGYEQNF.

The CDR3 region has the DNA TGTGCCAGCAGGCAACAGGGACAGTTCCATGGCTACACCTTC. Translating it yields CASRQQGQFHGYTF. The chain uses TRBV7-9 and TRBJ1-2; 7 positions agree with TRBD1. J lost 6 bases, V lost 6 bases, and 10 bases had no gene match. This CDR3 spans 14 amino acids. Germline V gene lookup returns CDR1 SEHNR and CDR2 FQNEAQ (reference sequence). The entire variable domain, with the rest obtained from reference TRBV7-9 and TRBJ1-2, is as follows: DTGVSQNPRHKITKRGQNVTFRCDPISEHNRLYWYRQTLGQGPEFLTYFQNEAQLEKSRLLSDRFSAERPKGSFSTLEIQRTEQGDSAMYLCASRQQGQFHGYTFGSGTRLTVV.

J is TRBJ2-5 and V is TRBV20-1; maybe TRBD1 (6 bases). The length of the CDR3 is 14 residues. Germline V CDR1 and CDR2: DFQATT, SNEGSKA (reference sequence). V lost 0 bases to trimming and J lost 3 bases, with 11 bases between them. The CDR3 DNA reads as TGCAGTGCTAGAGAGGGGGCGGCTGAAGAGACCCAGTACTTC. Translation gives CSAREGAAEETQYF.

This chain connects TRBV2 to TRBJ1-1; 8 bases are shared with TRBD1. Germline trimming cut 9 bases from V and 5 bases from J; bases unmatched to any gene: 8. This CDR3 has 13 residues. CDR1 is SNHLY and CDR2 is FYNNEI in the germline V gene. CDR3 DNA sequence: TGTGCCAGTGGTGGACAGGGTTCTACTGAAGCTTTCTTT. Translated: CASGGQGSTEAFF.

The genes are TRBV11-1 and TRBJ1-1; 8 positions match TRBD1. This CDR3 is built from 16 residues. Germline V gene lookup returns CDR1 SGHAT and CDR2 FQDESV (reference sequence). With 5 bases clipped from V and 4 bases from J, the junction kept 12 bases outside the gene matches. CDR3 sequence: CASSHSTGELGTEAFF. For the CDR3, the DNA is TGTGCCAGCAGCCACTCGACAGGGGAGCTGGGCACTGAAGCTTTCTTT.

On this clonotype: This may stem from a read error, because a much larger clone lies one nucleotide away. The gene calls are TRBV10-3 and TRBJ1-2, with TRBD1 matching over 9 bases. The CDR3 runs to 14 residues. Germline V lookup: CDR1 ENHRY, CDR2 SYGVKD. The CDR3 nucleotides read TGTGCCATCAGCCGGGACAGGGAATTCTATGGCTACGCCTTC. Amino acid sequence: CAISRDREFYGYAF.

The chain joins TRBV5-4 to TRBJ2-2; 10 bases are a match to TRBD2. The trim removed 0 bases at V and 3 bases at J, leaving 8 bases unmatched. Germline V gene data show CDR1 as SGHNT and CDR2 as YYREEE (reference sequence). The CDR3 runs 18 residues. The CDR3 region has the DNA TGTGCCAGCAGCTTGGCCCCCAGCGGGAGGGCCGACACCGGGGAGCTGTTTTTT. Translation: CASSLAPSGRADTGELFF.

V and J are TRBV29-1 and TRBJ1-1; 7 nucleotides agree with TRBD1. CDR1 and CDR2 (germline): SQVTM, ANQGSEA. The CDR3 consists of 10 residues. Trimming took 4 bases from V and 10 from J; bases not matched to a gene: 3. Written as DNA, the CDR3 is TGCAGCGTTGTGACAGGGCTAGCTTTCTTT. Protein sequence: CSVVTGLAFF.

This clonotype was seen only a few times. This rearrangement joins TRBV7-8 to TRBJ1-3, with 8 bases identical to TRBD1. Germline CDR1 SGHVS, CDR2 FQNEAQ. The CDR3 covers 15 residues. The V and J ends lost 4 bases and 1 base, in that order; junction bases with no gene match: 3. CDR3: CASSSGQVSGNTIYF. CDR3 bases: TGTGCCAGCAGCTCGGGACAGGTTTCTGGAAACACCATATATTTT.

Remarks on this clonotype: A much larger clone lies one base from this, so it may be a read error. Here the CDR3 DNA reads TGCAGTGCTAGAGAGGGAACCTATGGCTACACCTTC. Protein product: CSAREGTYGYTF. The chain employs TRBV20-1 and TRBJ1-2; no clear D. Germline CDR1 is DFQATT and CDR2 is SNEGSKA (reference sequence). The germline V and J ends were trimmed by 0 bases and 4 bases, with 6 bases remaining between them. CDR3 length: 12 amino acids.

A few counts support this clonotype. This sequence joins TRBV2 and TRBJ1-1; no clear D. Trimming removed 8 bases from V and 0 bases from J, with 10 bases in between. The CDR3 extends over 13 amino acids. The germline CDR1 and CDR2 sequences are SNHLY and FYNNEI. In nucleotides, the CDR3 is TGTGCCAGCGTGTCGGAGATGAACACTGAAGCTTTCTTT. Residues: CASVSEMNTEAFF.

The gene calls are TRBV10-1 and TRBJ1-2; the D gene is possibly TRBD1 (6 bases). The CDR3 covers 13 residues. Germline loops: CDR1 WNHNN, CDR2 SYGVQD (reference sequence). V gave up 4 bases and J gave up 8 bases, with 14 bases separating them. CDR3 coding DNA: TGCGCCAGCAGTGTGGCAGGACAGCGAGGCTACACCTTC. It is translated as CASSVAGQRGYTF.

This clonotype was recorded at least ten times. The chain couples TRBV6-1 to TRBJ1-1; unclear D gene. The CDR3 totals 13 residues. Per the germline V gene, CDR1 is MNHNS and CDR2 is SASEGT. V gave up 0 bases and J gave up 4 bases, with 6 bases separating them. This CDR3 reads CASSEASITEAFF. CDR3 nucleotides: TGTGCCAGCAGTGAAGCTTCGATCACTGAAGCTTTCTTT.

A few counts support this clonotype. The chain links TRBV20-1 to TRBJ1-1; no clear D. This CDR3 region has 14 residues. V shed 3 bases and J shed 2 bases, with 13 bases lying between them. Per the germline V gene, CDR1 is DFQATT and CDR2 is SNEGSKA (reference sequence). The CDR3 sequence is CSASESNRNTEAFF. CDR3 coding DNA: TGCAGTGCTAGTGAATCGAACCGAAACACTGAAGCTTTCTTT.

This chain links TRBV5-1 with TRBJ2-3; TRBD2 matches 9 bases. The CDR3 is 15 residues long. The trim removed 5 bases at V and 1 base at J, leaving 5 bases unmatched. The germline CDR1 and CDR2 sequences are SGHRS and YFSETQ. The CDR3 reads CASSTRTSGTDTQYF. CDR3 sequence (DNA): TGCGCCAGCAGTACCCGGACTAGCGGCACAGATACGCAGTATTTT.

This clonotype has just one count. The chain is built from TRBV2 and TRBJ1-3, with 10 bases that match TRBD1. This CDR3 region has 15 residues. Germline trimming cut 6 bases from V and 3 bases from J; bases unmatched to any gene: 5. The germline CDR1 and CDR2 sequences are SNHLY and FYNNEI. The DNA for the CDR3 is TGTGCCAGCAGCCGGACAGGGGGAATTGGAAACACCATATATTTT. Protein product: CASSRTGGIGNTIYF.

For this clonotype: Likely a read error: the CDR3 ends without its conserved phenylalanine or tryptophan. It is unclear where the CDR3 begins or ends on the DNA, so no DNA is shown, and the CDR3 is as TCRdb lists it. The chain is built from TRBV29-1 and TRBJ1-4; TRBD1, as called in the table, went unchecked against the DNA. Germline CDR1 reads SQVTM; CDR2 reads ANQGSEA. The CDR3 has 10 amino acids, counting both end residues. CDR3 sequence: CSAAGWDSNY.

This sequence joins TRBV2 and TRBJ1-5, with a tentative D call TRBD1 (5 bases). This CDR3 comprises 13 residues. V lost 6 bases and J lost 7, with 13 bases in between. Germline V gives CDR1 SNHLY, CDR2 FYNNEI. CDR3 region: CASRQEDGQPQHF. DNA for the CDR3: TGTGCCAGCAGACAGGAAGACGGGCAGCCCCAGCATTTT.

This clonotype appeared a few times. V usage is TRBV7-9 and J usage is TRBJ1-4; 10 nucleotides agree with TRBD1. Losses at the gene ends were 6 bases for V and 6 bases for J; bases not matched to a gene: 10. The CDR3 extends over 16 amino acids. Germline loops: CDR1 SEHNR, CDR2 FQNEAQ (reference sequence). The CDR3 coding sequence is TGTGCCAGCAGTTCCTACCTTGGACAGGGGGATGAAAAACTGTTTTTT. This codes for CASSSYLGQGDEKLFF.

This clonotype was observed a single time. The chain joins TRBV19 to TRBJ2-7; 9 bases agree with TRBD1. Trimming at V came to 9 bases and at J to 5 bases, leaving 11 bases not matched to a gene. Germline-derived CDR1 and CDR2 are LNHDA and SQIVND (reference sequence). CDR3 size: 14 residues. The CDR3 sequence: CASSPPGQGHEQYF. CDR3 DNA sequence: TGTGCCAGCAGCCCGCCGGGACAGGGACACGAGCAGTACTTC.

This sequence joins TRBV19 and TRBJ2-7; 8 bases line up with TRBD1. The ends lost 5 bases at V and 3 bases at J; junction bases unmatched: 6. Per the germline V gene, CDR1 is LNHDA and CDR2 is SQIVND (reference sequence). The CDR3 is 14 amino acids. CDR3 DNA sequence: TGTGCCAGTAGTCCGGGACAGGCACGCTACGAGCAGTACTTC. Translation: CASSPGQARYEQYF.

J is TRBJ1-2 and V is TRBV5-1; D possibly corresponds to TRBD1 (6 bases). Germline V gives CDR1 SGHRS, CDR2 YFSETQ. Deletions cut 0 bases from V and 6 bases from J, with 12 bases between. CDR3 size: 14 residues. CDR3 amino acids: CASSLGQVSDGYTF. The CDR3 DNA follows: TGCGCCAGCAGCTTGGGACAGGTGTCGGATGGCTACACCTTC. Based on the CDR3 plus reference TRBV5-1 and TRBJ1-2, the full variable domain is KAGVTQTPRYLIKTRGQQVTLSCSPISGHRSVSWYQQTPGQGLQFLFEYFSETQRNKGNFPGRFSGRQFSNSRSEMNVSTLELGDSALYLCASSLGQVSDGYTFGSGTRLTVV.

This clonotype has more than one count but fewer than ten. The chain recombines TRBV6-1 with TRBJ2-5, with TRBD1 as a possible D gene (5 bases). Trimming took 0 bases from V and 5 from J, leaving 13 bases between them. The CDR3 covers 15 residues. Per the germline V gene, CDR1 is MNHNS and CDR2 is SASEGT. In DNA form, the CDR3 reads TGTGCCAGCAGTGAAGCCGTGACAGTTAGGGAGACCCAGTACTTC. It encodes CASSEAVTVRETQYF.

There are many counts of this clonotype. The chain couples TRBV7-3 to TRBJ2-5; 7 positions agree with TRBD2. CDR3 length: 14 amino acids. CDR1 SGHTA and CDR2 FQGTGA come from the germline V gene. The trim removed 5 bases at V and 1 base at J, leaving 4 bases unmatched. The CDR3 coding sequence is TGTGCCAGCAGCCCCACTAGCGCCCAAGAGACCCAGTACTTC. The encoded protein is CASSPTSAQETQYF.

This clonotype has only a few counts. This chain uses TRBV6-2 or TRBV6-3 with TRBJ2-5; unclear D gene. V was clipped by 0 bases and J by 5 bases, with 10 bases between them. The CDR3 runs to 14 residues. Germline V gene sequence: CDR1 MNHEY, CDR2 SVGEGT. The CDR3 bases are TGTGCCAGCAGTTACTCGCCGGTCAGGGAGACCCAGTACTTC. Its protein is CASSYSPVRETQYF.

The table lists this clonotype with a few counts. This CDR3 reads CSARDLYQGYEQYF. The CDR3 bases are TGCAGTGCTAGAGATCTTTATCAGGGTTACGAGCAGTACTTC. V usage is TRBV20-1 and J usage is TRBJ2-7; maybe TRBD1 (5 bases). CDR1 DFQATT and CDR2 SNEGSKA come from the germline V gene (reference sequence). This CDR3 comprises 14 residues. Trimming stripped 0 bases from V and 4 bases from J, with 13 bases between.

The chain couples TRBV6-5 to TRBJ1-4, with no clear D. Germline CDR1 is MNHEY and CDR2 is SVGAGI. Deletions cut 5 bases from V and 6 bases from J, with 7 bases between. This CDR3 contains 12 residues. This CDR3 is CASSTVYEKLFF. DNA for the CDR3: TGTGCCAGCAGTACCGTTTATGAAAAACTGTTTTTT.

The chain carries TRBV10-3 and TRBJ2-6, with 10 bases lining up with TRBD1. CDR1 is ENHRY, CDR2 SYGVKD, per germline. CDR3 length: 20 residues. J lost 2 bases, V lost 4 bases, and 14 bases had no gene match. CDR3 sequence: CAISARGPGTGEPGANVLTF. The CDR3 DNA sequence: TGTGCCATCAGTGCTAGAGGACCCGGGACAGGGGAACCTGGGGCCAACGTCCTGACTTTC.